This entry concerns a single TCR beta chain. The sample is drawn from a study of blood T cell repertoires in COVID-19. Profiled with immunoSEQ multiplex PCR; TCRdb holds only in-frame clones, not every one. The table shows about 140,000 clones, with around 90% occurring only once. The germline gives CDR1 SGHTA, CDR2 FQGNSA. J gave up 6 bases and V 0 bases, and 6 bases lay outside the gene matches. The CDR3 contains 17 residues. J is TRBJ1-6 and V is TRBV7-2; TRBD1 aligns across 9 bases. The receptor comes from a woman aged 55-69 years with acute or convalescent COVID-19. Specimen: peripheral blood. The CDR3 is CASSLASRQGGNSPLHF. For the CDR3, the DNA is TGTGCCAGCAGCTTAGCTTCAAGACAGGGGGGTAATTCACCCCTCCACTTT.